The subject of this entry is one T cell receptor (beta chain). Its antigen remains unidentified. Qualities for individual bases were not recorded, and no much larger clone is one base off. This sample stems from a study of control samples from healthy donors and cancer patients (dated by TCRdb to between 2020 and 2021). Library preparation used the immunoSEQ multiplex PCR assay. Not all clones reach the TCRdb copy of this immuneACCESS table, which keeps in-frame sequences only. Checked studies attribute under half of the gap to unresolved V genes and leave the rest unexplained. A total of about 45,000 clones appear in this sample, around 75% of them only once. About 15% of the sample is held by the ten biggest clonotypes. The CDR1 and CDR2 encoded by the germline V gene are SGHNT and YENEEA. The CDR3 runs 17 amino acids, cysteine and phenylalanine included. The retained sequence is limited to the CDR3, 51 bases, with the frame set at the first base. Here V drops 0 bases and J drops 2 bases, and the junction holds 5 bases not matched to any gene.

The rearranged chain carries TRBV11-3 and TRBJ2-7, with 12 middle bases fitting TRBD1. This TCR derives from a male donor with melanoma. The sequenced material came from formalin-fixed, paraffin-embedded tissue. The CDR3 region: CASSLDGDRGPPYEQYF. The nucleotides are TGTGCCAGCAGCTTAGATGGGGACAGGGGGCCTCCCTACGAGCAGTACTTC.